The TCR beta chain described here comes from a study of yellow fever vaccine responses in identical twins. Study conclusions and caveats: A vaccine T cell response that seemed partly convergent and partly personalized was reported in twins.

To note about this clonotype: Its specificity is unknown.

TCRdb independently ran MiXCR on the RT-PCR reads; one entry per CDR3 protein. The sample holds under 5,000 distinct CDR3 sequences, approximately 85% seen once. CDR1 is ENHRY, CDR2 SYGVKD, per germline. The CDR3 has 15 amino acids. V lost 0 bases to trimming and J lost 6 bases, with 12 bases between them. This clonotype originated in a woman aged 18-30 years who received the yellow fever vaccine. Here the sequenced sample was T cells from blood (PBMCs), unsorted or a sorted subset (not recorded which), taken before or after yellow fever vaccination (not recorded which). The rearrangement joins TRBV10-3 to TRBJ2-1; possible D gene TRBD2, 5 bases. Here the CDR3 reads CAISESFGGSNEQFF. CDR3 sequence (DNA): TGTGCCATCAGTGAGTCTTTTGGAGGATCCAATGAGCAGTTCTTC.